This is a list of T cell receptor beta chains from one sample in a study of shared clonotypes between healthy human individuals. TCRdb's copy holds only in-frame clones and misses some; the assay was immunoSEQ multiplex PCR. There are roughly 1.5 million clones in the sample; approximately 98% occur only once, and around 0.45% lies in the top ten. Input material: naive CD4+ T cells sorted from blood. All receptors derive from a young man in good health. Each CDR3 is given with its conserved first and last residue. Each record gives: clone size, V gene, J gene, D gene, CDR3 DNA, CDR3 protein. D genes are given only for firm matches. Clone size is not always given. Where it is, it says once, few, many or a class for expanded clones.

clone_size: NA; v_call: TRBV15; j_call: TRBJ2-1; d_call: TRBD2; cdr3_nt: TGTGCCACCAGCTTATCCGGGACTAGCGGGAGGCCCAATGAGCAGTTCTTC; cdr3_aa: CATSLSGTSGRPNEQFF
clone_size: once; v_call: TRBV18; j_call: TRBJ2-2; d_call: NA; cdr3_nt: TGTGCCAGCTCACTACAGGCGTCGTTTACCGGGGAGCTGTTTTTT; cdr3_aa: CASSLQASFTGELFF
clone_size: NA; v_call: TRBV29-1; j_call: TRBJ1-1; d_call: TRBD1; cdr3_nt: TGCAGCGCTGTGACAGGGGGATTCGAAGCTTTCTTT; cdr3_aa: CSAVTGGFEAFF
clone_size: NA; v_call: TRBV21-1; j_call: TRBJ2-1; d_call: NA; cdr3_nt: TGTGCCAGCAGCACCGGGACTAGCGGGAATAATGAGCAGTTCTTC; cdr3_aa: CASSTGTSGNNEQFF
clone_size: NA; v_call: TRBV18; j_call: TRBJ2-7; d_call: NA; cdr3_nt: TGTGCCAGCTCACTTGCGGGCTCCAACTACGAGCAGTACTTC; cdr3_aa: CASSLAGSNYEQYF
clone_size: NA; v_call: TRBV29-1; j_call: TRBJ2-1; d_call: TRBD2; cdr3_nt: TGCAGCGTTGAAGATCTGACCCTAGCGGGAGAGATAGGCCCCATGGGGAATGAGCAGTTCTTC; cdr3_aa: CSVEDLTLAGEIGPMGNEQFF
clone_size: NA; v_call: TRBV6-5; j_call: TRBJ2-2; d_call: NA; cdr3_nt: TGTGCCAGCAGCCCGAACACCGGGGAGCTGTTTTTT; cdr3_aa: CASSPNTGELFF
clone_size: NA; v_call: TRBV4-3; j_call: TRBJ2-1; d_call: NA; cdr3_nt: TGCGCCAGCAGCCAACAAGCGGACCGCTCCTACAATGAGCAGTTCTTC; cdr3_aa: CASSQQADRSYNEQFF
clone_size: NA; v_call: TRBV27; j_call: TRBJ2-7; d_call: TRBD1; cdr3_nt: TGTGCCAGCAGTTTCCGGACAGGGAGTTTCTACGAGCAGTACTTC; cdr3_aa: CASSFRTGSFYEQYF
clone_size: NA; v_call: TRBV7-2; j_call: TRBJ1-5; d_call: NA; cdr3_nt: TGTGCCAGCAGCCCAGACAGAAACAATCAGCCCCAGCATTTT; cdr3_aa: CASSPDRNNQPQHF
clone_size: NA; v_call: TRBV7-7; j_call: TRBJ2-7; d_call: NA; cdr3_nt: TGTGCTAGCAGCTCAGGACTTCCCTCGGCCGAGCAGTACTTC; cdr3_aa: CASSSGLPSAEQYF
clone_size: once; v_call: TRBV15; j_call: TRBJ2-7; d_call: TRBD1; cdr3_nt: TGTGCCACCAGCGGAAGTTACAGGGGAAGCAACGAGCAGTACTTC; cdr3_aa: CATSGSYRGSNEQYF
clone_size: NA; v_call: TRBV6-6; j_call: TRBJ2-2; d_call: NA; cdr3_nt: TGTGCCAGCAGTCCCCGGGTGTGGGGCGGGGAGCTGTTTTTT; cdr3_aa: CASSPRVWGGELFF
clone_size: NA; v_call: TRBV5-6; j_call: TRBJ2-7; d_call: NA; cdr3_nt: TGTGCCAGCAGCTCTACCAGGGGGGGAGGCTACGAGCAGTACTTC; cdr3_aa: CASSSTRGGGYEQYF
clone_size: NA; v_call: TRBV9; j_call: TRBJ2-5; d_call: TRBD2; cdr3_nt: TGTGCCAGCAGCGCACTAGCGGGGGCTCGCGAGACCCAGTACTTC; cdr3_aa: CASSALAGARETQYF
clone_size: NA; v_call: TRBV6-1; j_call: TRBJ2-7; d_call: NA; cdr3_nt: TGTGCCAGCAGTGAAGCGCTTACAGCCTACGAGCAGTACTTC; cdr3_aa: CASSEALTAYEQYF
clone_size: NA; v_call: TRBV6-5; j_call: TRBJ2-1; d_call: NA; cdr3_nt: TGTGCCAGCAGGGCTACTGCAGTCTCCTACAATGAGCAGTTCTTC; cdr3_aa: CASRATAVSYNEQFF